This TCR beta chain was documented in a study of blood T cells in healthy people across ages. For the second PCR, which ran for roughly 6 to 12 cycles, a sample-barcoded 5' primer and a J-beta primer mix were used. TCRdb ran MiXCR on the 5' RACE reads and lists one entry per CDR3 protein. The data contain hundreds of thousands of distinct CDR3 sequences, more than 45% of them singletons. Trimming took off 1 base at V and 2 bases at J, with 12 bases between the two ends. This CDR3 is built from 15 residues. The germline V gene encodes CDR1 SGHRS and CDR2 YFSETQ. This chain uses TRBV5-1 with TRBJ1-2; possibly TRBD1 for D (6 bases). The sequence derives from an elderly man in good health. Sequencing was carried out using blood. CDR3 amino acids: CASSLLGHSNYGYTF. CDR3 DNA sequence: TGCGCCAGCAGCTTGTTGGGACACTCCAACTATGGCTACACCTTC.